This record looks at one T cell receptor beta chain sequence and its context. Its specific antigen is unknown. Base qualities are missing; no much larger clone stands one base away. The sample is drawn from a study of memory CD4+ T cells and cytomegalovirus serostatus (dated by TCRdb to about 2019). Background on the whole study: The cohort comprised 33 healthy Belgian adults, 9 CMV seropositive and around 25 CMV seronegative. To replicate a published TCR-based CMV serostatus classifier, the researchers sequenced the CD4+ memory TCRbeta repertoires of a Belgian cohort whose cytomegalovirus serostatus was known.

Genomic DNA was extracted from sorted cells with the Quick-DNA Microprep Kit. Amplification of TCRbeta DNA was done with the immunoSEQ hsTCRbeta kit, following the protocol from the manufacturer. TCRbeta libraries were sequenced on an Illumina MiSeq instrument. The published analysis was carried out like this. Following removal of out-of-frame sequences, some 2 million distinct TCRbeta sequences were retained, with an average of approximately 64,000 per individual. Two values were used to score each individual: the count of under 200 previously reported CMV-associated TCRbeta sequences and the total count of productive distinct TCRbeta sequences. A beta-binomial model was reimplemented in Python, and random forests from scikit-learn, run with default parameters, were trained on data from the US cohort. Classifier performance on the Belgian cohort was summarized as median AUC with percentile confidence intervals over 10,000 bootstrap iterations. TCRdb holds this immuneACCESS table with in-frame rearrangements only. Some clones are missing; in checked studies, unresolved V genes explain under half, and the rest has no known cause. V and J calls plus clone size are reproduced from that table; the DNA served to infer D and trimming. The sample table records 80,000 or so clones; roughly 78% of these occur just once. The ten most abundant clones make up just over 2.5% of the sample.

Single viable CD3+CD4+CD8-CD45RO+ cells were sorted as memory CD4+ T cells on a FACSAria II. CMV serostatus was assessed using a Roche Elecsys assay, by which serum IgG against CMV pp150, pp28, p38 and p52 was detected. After the samples were thawed, total CD4+ T cells were enriched through positive selection using CD4 magnetic microbeads. The samples came from a separate study whose specific focus was interrogating the CD4+ T cell memory repertoire. Peripheral blood mononuclear cells were isolated and cryopreserved according to standard operating procedures, and serum was stored at -80 degrees C. CD3-PerCP (BW264/56), CD4-APC (RPA-T4), CD45RO-PE (UCHT1) and CD8-Pacific Orange (3B5) antibodies were used for staining, and non-viable cells were excluded with Sytox blue. The investigation overall reported the following: The results were interpreted as suggesting that the CMV-associated TCR signature is largely present in the CD4+ memory repertoire. Only CD4+CD45RO+ memory cells were sequenced, unlike the original study, which covered naive and memory CD4+ and CD8+ populations. Among the approximately 160 previously reported CMV-associated TCRbeta sequences, 67 showed up in the CD4+ memory repertoires, with each one found in between one and five individuals. The original-framework classifier achieved a median bootstrapped AUC of about 0.94 with a 95% CI of 0.76-1.00 on the Belgian cohort. CMV serostatus prediction reached a median bootstrapped AUC of about 0.94 with the original framework and about 0.91 with a US-trained random forest.

CDR1 SGHNT and CDR2 YYREEE are derived from the germline V gene (reference sequence). The CDR3 runs 15 residues from the cysteine to the phenylalanine. Left in the record is the CDR3 DNA by itself, 45 bases read in frame from the first base. Ends trimmed: V by 2 bases, J by 9 bases; bases unmatched to a gene: 8. The TCR comes from an adult in good health and CMV-seropositive. The specimen was memory CD4+ T cells from blood. The chain joins TRBV5-4 to TRBJ2-1; TRBD1 aligns with 10 central bases. The CDR3 reads CASSLNDRGRGEQFF. Here is the DNA: TGTGCCAGCAGCTTAAATGACAGGGGGCGGGGTGAGCAGTTCTTC.